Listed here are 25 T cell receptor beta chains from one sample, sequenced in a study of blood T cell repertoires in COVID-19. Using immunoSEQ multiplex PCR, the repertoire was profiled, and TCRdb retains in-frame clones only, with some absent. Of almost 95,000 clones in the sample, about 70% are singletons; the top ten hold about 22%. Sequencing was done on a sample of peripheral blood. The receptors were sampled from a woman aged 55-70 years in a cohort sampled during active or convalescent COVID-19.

Here the CDR3 reads CASSVRGLGTGELFF. The CDR3 nucleotides read TGTGCCAGCAGCGTCAGGGGGCTTGGCACCGGGGAGCTGTTTTTT. The chain employs TRBV9 and TRBJ2-2, with 8 positions matching TRBD1. J gave up 4 bases and V 2 bases, and 4 bases lay outside the gene matches. The CDR3 length is 15 residues. Germline CDR1 SGDLS, CDR2 YYNGEE. Full variable domain (rest looked up from reference TRBV9 and TRBJ2-2): DSGVTQTPKHLITATGQRVTLRCSPRSGDLSVYWYQQSLDQGLQFLIQYYNGEERAKGNILERFSAQQFPDLHSELNLSSLELGDSALYFCASSVRGLGTGELFFGEGSRLTVL.

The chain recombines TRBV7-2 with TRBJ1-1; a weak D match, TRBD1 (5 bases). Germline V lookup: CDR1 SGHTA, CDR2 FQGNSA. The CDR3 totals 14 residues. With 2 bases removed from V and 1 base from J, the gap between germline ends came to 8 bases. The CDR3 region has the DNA TGTGCCAGCAGCTTATCGGGGGGGAACACTGAAGCTTTCTTT. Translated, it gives CASSLSGGNTEAFF.

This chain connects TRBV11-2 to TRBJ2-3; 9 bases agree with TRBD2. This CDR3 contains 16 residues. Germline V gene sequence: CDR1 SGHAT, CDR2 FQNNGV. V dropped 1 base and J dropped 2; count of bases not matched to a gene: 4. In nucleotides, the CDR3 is TGTGCCAGCAGCTTAGTGGCGGGGGGGCCCACAGATACGCAGTATTTT. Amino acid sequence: CASSLVAGGPTDTQYF.

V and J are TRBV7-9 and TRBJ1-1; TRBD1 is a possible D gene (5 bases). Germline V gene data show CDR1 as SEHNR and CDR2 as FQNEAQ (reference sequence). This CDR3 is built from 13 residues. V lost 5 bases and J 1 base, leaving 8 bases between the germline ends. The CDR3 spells CASSQGTNTEAFF. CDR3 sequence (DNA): TGTGCCAGCAGCCAGGGAACGAACACTGAAGCTTTCTTT.

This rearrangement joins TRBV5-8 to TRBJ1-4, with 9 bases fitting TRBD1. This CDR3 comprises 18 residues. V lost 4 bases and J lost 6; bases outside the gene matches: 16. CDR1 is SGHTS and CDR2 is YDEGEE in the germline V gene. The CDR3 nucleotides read TGTGCCAGCAGCCGCGGTACAGGGGGCGGTTCGGTCGATGAAAAACTGTTTTTT. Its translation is CASSRGTGGGSVDEKLFF. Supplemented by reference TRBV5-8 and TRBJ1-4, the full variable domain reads EAGVTQSPTHLIKTRGQQATLRCSPISGHTSVYWYQQALGLGLQFLLWYDEGEERNRGNFPPRFSGRQFPNYSSELNVNALELEDSALYLCASSRGTGGGSVDEKLFFGSGTQLSVL.

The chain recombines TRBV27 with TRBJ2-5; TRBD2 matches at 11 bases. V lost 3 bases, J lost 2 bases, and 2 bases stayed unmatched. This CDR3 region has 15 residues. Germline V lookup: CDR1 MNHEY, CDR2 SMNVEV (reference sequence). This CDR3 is CASSFSGGEQETQYF. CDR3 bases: TGTGCCAGCAGTTTTAGCGGGGGGGAACAAGAGACCCAGTACTTC.

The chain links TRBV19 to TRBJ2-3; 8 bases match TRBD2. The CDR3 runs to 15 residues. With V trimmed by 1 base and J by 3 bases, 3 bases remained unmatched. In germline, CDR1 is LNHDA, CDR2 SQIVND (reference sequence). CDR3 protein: CASSIAGGLTDTQYF. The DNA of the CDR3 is TGTGCCAGTAGTATAGCGGGGGGGCTGACAGATACGCAGTATTTT.

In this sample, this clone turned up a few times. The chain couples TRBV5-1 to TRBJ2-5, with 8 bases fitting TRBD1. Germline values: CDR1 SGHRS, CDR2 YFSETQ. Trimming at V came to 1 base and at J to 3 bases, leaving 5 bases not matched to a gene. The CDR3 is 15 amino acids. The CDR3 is CASSLQGAREETQYF. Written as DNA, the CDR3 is TGCGCCAGCAGCTTGCAGGGGGCGAGGGAAGAGACCCAGTACTTC.

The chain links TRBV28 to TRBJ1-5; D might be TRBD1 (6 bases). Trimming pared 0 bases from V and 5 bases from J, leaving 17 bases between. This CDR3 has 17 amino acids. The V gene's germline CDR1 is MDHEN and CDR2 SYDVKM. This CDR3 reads CASSLWAGVVRDQPQHF. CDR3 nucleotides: TGTGCCAGCAGTTTATGGGCAGGGGTCGTCCGGGATCAGCCCCAGCATTTT. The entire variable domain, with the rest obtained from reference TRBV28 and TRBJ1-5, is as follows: DVKVTQSSRYLVKRTGEKVFLECVQDMDHENMFWYRQDPGLGLRLIYFSYDVKMKEKGDIPEGYSVSREKKERFSLILESASTNQTSMYLCASSLWAGVVRDQPQHFGDGTRLSIL.

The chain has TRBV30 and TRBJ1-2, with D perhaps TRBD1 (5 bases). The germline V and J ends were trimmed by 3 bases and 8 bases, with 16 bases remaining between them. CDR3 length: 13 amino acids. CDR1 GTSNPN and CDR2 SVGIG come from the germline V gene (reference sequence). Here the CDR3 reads CAWSPGGNGGYTF. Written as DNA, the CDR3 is TGTGCCTGGAGCCCGGGGGGTAACGGAGGCTACACCTTC.

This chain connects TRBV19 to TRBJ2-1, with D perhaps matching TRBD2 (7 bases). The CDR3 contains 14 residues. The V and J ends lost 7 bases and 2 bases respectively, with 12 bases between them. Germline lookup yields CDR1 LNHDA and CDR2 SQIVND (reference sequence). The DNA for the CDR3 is TGTGCCAGTATTTCGGGGGGCGCCTACAATGAGCAGTTCTTC. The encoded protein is CASISGGAYNEQFF.

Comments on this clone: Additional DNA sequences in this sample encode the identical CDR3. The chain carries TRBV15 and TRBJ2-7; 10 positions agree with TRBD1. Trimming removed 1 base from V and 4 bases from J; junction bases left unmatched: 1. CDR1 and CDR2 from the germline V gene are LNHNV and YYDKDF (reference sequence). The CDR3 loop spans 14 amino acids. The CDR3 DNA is TGTGCCACCAGCAGAGCGGGACAGGGGTACGAGCAGTACTTC. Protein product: CATSRAGQGYEQYF. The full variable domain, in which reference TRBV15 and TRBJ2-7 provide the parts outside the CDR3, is DAMVIQNPRYQVTQFGKPVTLSCSQTLNHNVMYWYQQKSSQAPKLLFHYYDKDFNNEADTPDNFQSRRPNTSFCFLDIRSPGLGDTAMYLCATSRAGQGYEQYFGPGTRLTVT.

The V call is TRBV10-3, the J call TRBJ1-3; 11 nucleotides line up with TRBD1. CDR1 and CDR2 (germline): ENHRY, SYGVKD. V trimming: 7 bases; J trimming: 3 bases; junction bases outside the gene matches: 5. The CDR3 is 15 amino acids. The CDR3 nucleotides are TGTGCCATCACATCGGGACAGGGGGGTGGAAACACCATATATTTT. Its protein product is CAITSGQGGGNTIYF.

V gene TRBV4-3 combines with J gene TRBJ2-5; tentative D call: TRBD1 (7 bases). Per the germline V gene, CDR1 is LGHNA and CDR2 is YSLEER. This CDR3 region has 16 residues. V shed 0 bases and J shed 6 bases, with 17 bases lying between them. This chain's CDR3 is CASSQDFRGVQKTQYF. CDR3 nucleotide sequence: TGCGCCAGCAGCCAAGACTTCAGGGGGGTACAGAAGACCCAGTACTTC.

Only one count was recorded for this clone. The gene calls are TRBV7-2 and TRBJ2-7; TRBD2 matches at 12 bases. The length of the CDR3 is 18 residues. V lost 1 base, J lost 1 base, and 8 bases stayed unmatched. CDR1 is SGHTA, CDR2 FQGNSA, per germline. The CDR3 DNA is TGTGCCAGCAGCTTAGTGAGGCCTAGCGGGGGGGGATCCTACGAGCAGTACTTC. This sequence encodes CASSLVRPSGGGSYEQYF.

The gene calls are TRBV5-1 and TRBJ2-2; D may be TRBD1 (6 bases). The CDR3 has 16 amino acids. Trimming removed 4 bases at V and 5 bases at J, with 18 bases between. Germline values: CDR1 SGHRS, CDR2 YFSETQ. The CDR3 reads CASSLARGAGTGELFF. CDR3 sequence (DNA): TGCGCCAGCAGCCTTGCCAGGGGCGCCGGGACCGGGGAGCTGTTTTTT. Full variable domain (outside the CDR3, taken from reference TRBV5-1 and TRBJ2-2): KAGVTQTPRYLIKTRGQQVTLSCSPISGHRSVSWYQQTPGQGLQFLFEYFSETQRNKGNFPGRFSGRQFSNSRSEMNVSTLELGDSALYLCASSLARGAGTGELFFGEGSRLTVL.

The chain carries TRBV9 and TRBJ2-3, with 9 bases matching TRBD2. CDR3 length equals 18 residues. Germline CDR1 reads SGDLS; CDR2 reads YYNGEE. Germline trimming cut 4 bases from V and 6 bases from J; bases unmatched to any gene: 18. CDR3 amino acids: CASSPTAGGHLSSDTQYF. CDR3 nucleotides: TGTGCCAGCAGCCCAACAGCGGGGGGCCATCTTTCCTCGGATACGCAGTATTTT.

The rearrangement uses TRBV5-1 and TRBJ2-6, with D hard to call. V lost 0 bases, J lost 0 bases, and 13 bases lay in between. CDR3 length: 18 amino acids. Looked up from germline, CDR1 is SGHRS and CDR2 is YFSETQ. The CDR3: CASSLVVRPSSGANVLTF. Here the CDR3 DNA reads TGCGCCAGCAGCTTGGTCGTGCGGCCAAGCTCTGGGGCCAACGTCCTGACTTTC. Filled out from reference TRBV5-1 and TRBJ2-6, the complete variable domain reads KAGVTQTPRYLIKTRGQQVTLSCSPISGHRSVSWYQQTPGQGLQFLFEYFSETQRNKGNFPGRFSGRQFSNSRSEMNVSTLELGDSALYLCASSLVVRPSSGANVLTFGAGSRLTVL.

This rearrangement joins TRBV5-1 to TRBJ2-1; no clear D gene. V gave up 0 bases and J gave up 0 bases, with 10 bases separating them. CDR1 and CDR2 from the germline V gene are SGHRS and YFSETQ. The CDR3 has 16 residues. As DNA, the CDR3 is TGCGCCAGCAGCTTGGTCCAGCCTAGCTCCTACAATGAGCAGTTCTTC. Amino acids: CASSLVQPSSYNEQFF.

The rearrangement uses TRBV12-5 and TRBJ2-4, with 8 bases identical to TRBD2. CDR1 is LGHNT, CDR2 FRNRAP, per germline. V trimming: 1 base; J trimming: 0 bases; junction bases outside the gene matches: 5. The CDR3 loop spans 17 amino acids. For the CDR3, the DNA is TGTGCTAGTGGTTTGGGGACTAGCAGGGTAGCCAAAAACATTCAGTACTTC. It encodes CASGLGTSRVAKNIQYF.

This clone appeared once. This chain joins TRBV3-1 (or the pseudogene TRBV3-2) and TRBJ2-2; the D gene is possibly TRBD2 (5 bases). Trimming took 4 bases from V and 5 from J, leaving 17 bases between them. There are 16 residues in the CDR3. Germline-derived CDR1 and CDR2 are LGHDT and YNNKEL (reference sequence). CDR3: CASSPRHRGRTGELFF. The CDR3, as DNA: TGTGCCAGCAGCCCAAGACACAGAGGGCGAACCGGGGAGCTGTTTTTT.

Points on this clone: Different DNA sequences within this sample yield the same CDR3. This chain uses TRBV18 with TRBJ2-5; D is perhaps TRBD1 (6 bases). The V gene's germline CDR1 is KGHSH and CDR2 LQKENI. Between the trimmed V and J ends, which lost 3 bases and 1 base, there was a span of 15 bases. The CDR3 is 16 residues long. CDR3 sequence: CASSPSSGGIQETQYF. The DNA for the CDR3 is TGTGCCAGCTCACCGTCGAGTGGGGGCATCCAAGAGACCCAGTACTTC.

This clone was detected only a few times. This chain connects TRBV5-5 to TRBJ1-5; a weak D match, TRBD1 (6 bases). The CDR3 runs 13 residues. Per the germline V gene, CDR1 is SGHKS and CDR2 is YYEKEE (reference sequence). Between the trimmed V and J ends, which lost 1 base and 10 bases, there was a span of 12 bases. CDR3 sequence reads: CASSLRDTDPQHF. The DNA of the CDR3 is TGTGCCAGCAGCTTGAGGGACACCGATCCCCAGCATTTT.

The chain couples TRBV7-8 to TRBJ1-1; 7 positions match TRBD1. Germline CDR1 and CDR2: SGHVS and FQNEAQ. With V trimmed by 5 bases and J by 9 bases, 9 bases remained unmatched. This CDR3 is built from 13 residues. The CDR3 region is CASSTDRQRKAFF. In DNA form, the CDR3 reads TGTGCCAGCAGCACGGACAGGCAACGAAAAGCTTTCTTT.

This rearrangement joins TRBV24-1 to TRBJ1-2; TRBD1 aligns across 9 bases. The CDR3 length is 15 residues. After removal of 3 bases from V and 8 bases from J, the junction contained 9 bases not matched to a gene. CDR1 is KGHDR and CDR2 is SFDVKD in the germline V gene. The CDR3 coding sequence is TGTGCCACCAGTGATCCACGGACAGGGGCTCGGGGCTACACCTTC. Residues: CATSDPRTGARGYTF.